This T cell receptor beta chain appears in the sequencing data of a study of graft-versus-host responses after intestinal transplantation. About the research overall: Each patient got anti-thymocyte globulin induction, then tacrolimus and steroids for roughly 3 years. Study-level findings and limits: Subjects displaying graft-donor T cell macrochimerism possessed elevated graft-versus-host to host-versus-graft clonal ratios inside allografts.

This CDR3 contains 11 residues. Trimming removed 2 bases at V and 4 bases at J, with 2 bases between. Germline V CDR1 and CDR2: MNHEY, SVGAGI. With respect to this clone: Its antigen remains unidentified.

Libraries were prepared by immunoSEQ multiplex PCR; TCRdb keeps only in-frame clonotypes and omits some of them. The sample consists of about 39,000 clones, nearly 90% of them appearing once. V gene TRBV6-5 combines with J gene TRBJ1-1; D remains ambiguous. The TCR comes from a human patient who received an intestinal transplant, so some T cells may come from the graft donor. The source was PBMCs, collected roughly 270 days after transplant. The CDR3 sequence: CASSYGTEAFF. The CDR3 coding sequence is TGTGCCAGCAGTTACGGCACTGAAGCTTTCTTT.